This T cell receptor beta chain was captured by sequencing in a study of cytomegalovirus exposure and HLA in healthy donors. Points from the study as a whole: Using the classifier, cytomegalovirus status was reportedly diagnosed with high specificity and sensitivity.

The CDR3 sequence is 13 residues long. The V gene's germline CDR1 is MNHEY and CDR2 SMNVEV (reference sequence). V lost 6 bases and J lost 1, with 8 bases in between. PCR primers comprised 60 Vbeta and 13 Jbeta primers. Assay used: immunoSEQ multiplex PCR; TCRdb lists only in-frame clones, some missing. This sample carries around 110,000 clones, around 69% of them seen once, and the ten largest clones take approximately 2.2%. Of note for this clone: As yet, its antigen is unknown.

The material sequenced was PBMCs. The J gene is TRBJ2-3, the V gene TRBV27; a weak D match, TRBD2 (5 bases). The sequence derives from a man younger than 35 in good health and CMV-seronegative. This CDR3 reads CASRSGRTDTQYF. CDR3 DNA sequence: TGTGCCAGCAGGAGCGGTCGCACAGATACGCAGTATTTT.